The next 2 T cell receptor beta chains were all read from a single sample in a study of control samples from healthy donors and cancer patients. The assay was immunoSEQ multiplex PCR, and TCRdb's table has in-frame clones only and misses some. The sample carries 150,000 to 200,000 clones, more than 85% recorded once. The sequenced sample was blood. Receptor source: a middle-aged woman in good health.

The CDR3 spells CASSPDRFQNYGYTF. The CDR3 coding sequence is TGTGCCAGCAGCCCCGACAGGTTCCAAAACTATGGCTACACCTTC. The V call is TRBV11-2, the J call TRBJ1-2; tentatively, D is TRBD1 (6 bases). The V gene's germline CDR1 is SGHAT and CDR2 FQNNGV. With 5 bases removed from V and 2 bases from J, the gap between germline ends came to 15 bases. CDR3 length: 15 residues.

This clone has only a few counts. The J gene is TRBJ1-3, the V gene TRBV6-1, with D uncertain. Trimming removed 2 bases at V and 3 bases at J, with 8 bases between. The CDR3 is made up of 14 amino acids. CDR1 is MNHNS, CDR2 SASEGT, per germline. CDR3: CASSEQLLGNTIYF. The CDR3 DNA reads TGTGCCAGCAGTGAACAGCTTCTTGGAAACACCATATATTTT.